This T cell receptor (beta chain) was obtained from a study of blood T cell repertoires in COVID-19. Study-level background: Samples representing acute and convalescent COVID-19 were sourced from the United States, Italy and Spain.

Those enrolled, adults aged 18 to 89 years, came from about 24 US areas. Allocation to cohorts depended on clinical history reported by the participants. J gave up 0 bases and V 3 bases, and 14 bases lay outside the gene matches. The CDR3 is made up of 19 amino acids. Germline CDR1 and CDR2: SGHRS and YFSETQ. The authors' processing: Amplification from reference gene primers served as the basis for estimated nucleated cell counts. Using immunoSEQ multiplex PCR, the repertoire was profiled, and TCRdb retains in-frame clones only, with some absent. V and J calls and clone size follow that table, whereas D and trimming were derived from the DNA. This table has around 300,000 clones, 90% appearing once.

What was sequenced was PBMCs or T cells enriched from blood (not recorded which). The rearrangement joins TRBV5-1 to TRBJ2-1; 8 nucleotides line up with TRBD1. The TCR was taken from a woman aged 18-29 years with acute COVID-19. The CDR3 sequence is CASSSAETGDRISYNEQFF. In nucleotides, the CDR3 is TGCGCCAGCAGCTCCGCCGAGACTGGGGACAGGATCTCCTACAATGAGCAGTTCTTC.